This entry features one T cell receptor (beta chain) sequence. Original processing notes: Researchers report that nucleated cell counts were estimated from reference gene primer amplification. Data came from immunoSEQ multiplex PCR; TCRdb stores just in-frame clones and leaves some out. The V and J calls and clone size are taken from that table; D and trimming were inferred from the DNA. The sample includes 240,000 or so clones, about 80% of them seen just once. From germline, CDR1 is SNHLY and CDR2 FYNNEI. The V and J ends lost 3 bases and 7 bases respectively, with 12 bases between them. This CDR3 is 13 amino acids long. This specimen comes from a study of blood T cell repertoires in COVID-19. Looking at the study overall: Material from acute and convalescent COVID-19 was sourced from the United States, Italy and Spain. Nucleic acid was either cDNA or gDNA, and it came from T cells, B-cell-depleted T cells, or PBMCs.

The TCR originated in a woman of 80 years or more with acute or convalescent COVID-19. The rearrangement links TRBV2 to TRBJ1-2; D may be TRBD1 (5 bases). The sample was peripheral blood. CDR3 residues: CASSDRATAGYTF. The CDR3 nucleotides are TGTGCCAGCAGTGATCGTGCGACAGCTGGCTACACCTTC. The full variable domain, in which reference TRBV2 and TRBJ1-2 provide the parts outside the CDR3, is EPEVTQTPSHQVTQMGQEVILRCVPISNHLYFYWYRQILGQKVEFLVSFYNNEISEKSEIFDDQFSVERPDGSNFTLKIRSTKLEDSAMYFCASSDRATAGYTFGSGTRLTVV.